This T cell receptor (beta chain) is drawn from a study of blood T cell repertoires in COVID-19. Study-level information: From the United States, Italy and Spain came samples of acute and convalescent COVID-19. Sample material is recorded as cDNA or gDNA derived from T cells, B-cell-depleted T cells, or PBMCs.

As processed by the authors: Estimation of nucleated cell counts relied on the amplification of reference gene primers. Clones were sequenced by immunoSEQ multiplex PCR, and TCRdb holds only the in-frame ones, with some missing. V, J and clone size are those of that table, while D and trimming were read from the DNA. The data contain 200,000 to 300,000 clones, approximately 85% of them singletons. The germline V gene has CDR1 KGHSH and CDR2 LQKENI. The CDR3 extends over 15 amino acids. V dropped 0 bases and J dropped 3; count of bases not matched to a gene: 3. What was sequenced was peripheral blood. The receptor was isolated from a human donor in a cohort sampled during active COVID-19. The chain has TRBV18 and TRBJ2-7, with 9 bases matching TRBD2. The CDR3, as DNA: TGTGCCAGCTCACCACCCCTAGCGGGAAACTACGAGCAGTACTTC. It yields the protein CASSPPLAGNYEQYF.